This T cell receptor (beta chain) is drawn from a study of control samples from healthy donors and cancer patients. The CDR3 runs 14 residues. Deletions cut 0 bases from V and 5 bases from J, with 10 bases between. Germline V CDR1 and CDR2: LGHNA, YNFKEQ. Clones were sequenced by immunoSEQ multiplex PCR, and TCRdb holds only the in-frame ones, with some missing. The sample lists 100,000 to 150,000 clones, approximately 92% seen once, with 2% to 3% in the top ten. This chain connects TRBV4-2 to TRBJ1-1, with D unclear. The sequence was obtained from a man aged 40-50 years in good health. Specimen: blood. CDR3 coding DNA: TGTGCCAGCAGCCAAGAGGAAGCAAGGACTGAAGCTTTCTTT. Translated, it gives CASSQEEARTEAFF.